This T cell receptor beta chain was captured in a study of beta chain features in type 1 diabetes. Regarding the study as a whole: A moderate, significant TCRB CDR3 shortening appeared in type 1 diabetes across four CD4+ subsets.

Expressed TCRB transcripts were sequenced, since all the RNA that had been isolated was reverse transcribed. Each stem cell-like memory T cell sample yielded some 1 million reads on average. Some clones are missing from TCRdb's copy, which holds only in-frame ones; the method was immunoSEQ multiplex PCR. The sample yields approximately 50,000 clones, about 64% seen once. The germline gives CDR1 GTSNPN, CDR2 SVGIG (reference sequence). The CDR3 runs to 15 residues. The V and J ends lost 3 bases and 2 bases, in that order; junction bases with no gene match: 6. As regards this clone: What it binds is not known.

The V gene is TRBV30, the J gene TRBJ2-5, with 10 positions matching TRBD2. The sequencing input was stem cell memory CD4+ T cells from blood. This clonotype was obtained from a woman aged 30 to 39 with type 1 diabetes. The CDR3 coding sequence is TGTGCCTGGAGACTAGCGGGATTGAGACAAGAGACCCAGTACTTC. Translation gives CAWRLAGLRQETQYF. The entire variable domain, with the rest obtained from reference TRBV30 and TRBJ2-5, is as follows: SQTIHQWPATLVQPVGSPLSLECTVEGTSNPNLYWYRQAAGRGLQLLFYSVGIGQISSEVPQNLSASRPQDRQFILSSKKLLLSDSGFYLCAWRLAGLRQETQYFGPGTRLLVL.